What follows is one T cell receptor (beta chain) and its context. What it recognizes is unknown. In germline, CDR1 is MNHNS, CDR2 SASEGT. The CDR3 length is 14 residues. Losses at the gene ends were 4 bases for V and 5 bases for J; bases not matched to a gene: 5. This sample was taken from a study of vaccination and CD4 T cells after COVID-19. Study-wide context: Convalescent persons amounted to six males plus four females, two of whom were Hispanic.

The Oncomine TCR Beta short-read assay was applied to DNA of cultured CD4+ T cells. MiXCR was run by TCRdb on the PCR reads, yielding one entry per CDR3 protein. The table records tens of thousands of distinct CDR3 sequences, around two fifths of them present only once. As to time point: late sampling 161 to 241 days after vaccination in three convalescent patients. Treatment given: roughly 10-day PBMC culture with coronavirus spike peptide pools or control peptides (ViraFEST assay). The chain combines TRBV6-1 with TRBJ2-1; 7 bases map to TRBD2. This specimen was CD4+ T cells from blood, cultured in vitro, taken about 7 months after SARS-CoV-2 vaccination. This TCR came from a human donor who had recovered from COVID-19. CDR3 region: CASSAQRGNNEQFF. The CDR3 DNA sequence: TGTGCCAGCAGTGCCCAGCGGGGCAACAATGAGCAGTTCTTC.